The 28 T cell receptor beta chains reported below all come from one sample, sequenced in a study of OX40 agonist ivuxolimab in advanced cancers. Method: immunoSEQ multiplex PCR; TCRdb's copy keeps in-frame clones and lacks some. Counted here are 60,000 to 75,000 clones, about 86% occurring once; the ten biggest clones make up about 3.8%. The specimen was CD4+ or CD8+ T cells sorted from blood, collected in a trial of the OX40 agonist ivuxolimab. Every receptor here comes from an adult with an advanced solid tumor such as melanoma, head and neck, liver or kidney cancer.

The chain uses TRBV2 and TRBJ2-5; TRBD1 is a possible D gene (6 bases). Germline-derived CDR1 and CDR2 are SNHLY and FYNNEI. Trimming pared 6 bases from V and 4 bases from J, leaving 12 bases between. The CDR3 has 13 residues. For the CDR3, the DNA is TGTGCCAGCAGACAGGGTTCGGGAGAGACCCAGTACTTC. Translated, it gives CASRQGSGETQYF.

This chain links TRBV5-1 with TRBJ2-2, with unresolved D. Germline lookup yields CDR1 SGHRS and CDR2 YFSETQ. V was pared by 0 bases and J by 4 bases, with 4 bases between. This CDR3 is built from 13 residues. This CDR3 is CASSLGSTGELFF. CDR3 sequence (DNA): TGCGCCAGCAGCTTGGGATCCACCGGGGAGCTGTTTTTT.

The gene calls are TRBV7-9 and TRBJ2-1, with 8 bases fitting TRBD2. In germline, CDR1 is SEHNR, CDR2 FQNEAQ (reference sequence). The CDR3 has 14 residues. The ends lost 5 bases at V and 9 bases at J; junction bases unmatched: 9. The CDR3 loop is CASSSRGGSGEQFF. The CDR3 DNA follows: TGTGCCAGCAGCAGTCGGGGGGGCAGCGGTGAGCAGTTCTTC.

A few counts support this clone. This rearrangement joins TRBV10-3 to TRBJ1-3; D is undetermined. The V gene lost 10 bases and the J gene lost 4 bases, with 14 bases spanning the gap. Germline CDR1 reads ENHRY; CDR2 reads SYGVKD. The CDR3 runs 13 residues. The CDR3 loop reads CASRGSGGNTIYF. As DNA, the CDR3 is TGTGCCAGCAGAGGGAGCGGCGGAAACACCATATATTTT.

The V gene is TRBV7-9, the J gene TRBJ1-2; the match to TRBD1 covers 10 bases. V shed 1 base and J 6 bases; nucleotides not matched to a gene: 11. CDR1 and CDR2 from the germline V gene are SEHNR and FQNEAQ (reference sequence). The length of the CDR3 is 17 residues. CDR3 protein: CASSLGLTDRGKNGYTF. CDR3 DNA sequence: TGTGCCAGCAGCTTAGGTCTAACGGACAGGGGGAAAAATGGCTACACCTTC.

On this clone: An end of the junction differs from the germline gene, which may be a read error. V and J are TRBV5-1 and TRBJ1-2; 8 bases fit TRBD1. The germline V gene has CDR1 SGHRS and CDR2 YFSETQ. CDR3 length equals 13 residues. The CDR3 DNA reads TGTGCCAGCAGCTTGCAGGGGGCACACGGCTACACCTTC. It is translated as CASSLQGAHGYTF.

The V gene is TRBV14, the J gene TRBJ1-2; a possible D gene is TRBD1 (5 bases). CDR3 size: 13 residues. Per germline, CDR1 SGHDN and CDR2 FVKESK. V lost 4 bases to trimming and J lost 8 bases, with 14 bases between them. The CDR3 DNA sequence: TGTGCCAGCAGCCGAAATGGGGGAGGAGGCTACACCTTC. It codes for CASSRNGGGGYTF.

CDR3 in amino acids: CASSLEGGTRQKRNSPLHF. CDR3 in DNA: TGTGCCAGCAGTTTAGAGGGGGGGACGAGACAGAAGAGAAATTCACCCCTCCACTTT. This chain links TRBV27 with TRBJ1-6; TRBD1 might be the D (6 bases). The V end lost 2 bases, the J end lost 7 bases, and 24 bases lay between the germline ends. The CDR3 has 19 amino acids. Germline V gives CDR1 MNHEY, CDR2 SMNVEV (reference sequence).

The rearrangement uses TRBV5-4 and TRBJ2-3; 10 bases are shared with TRBD2. The germline V gene encodes CDR1 SGHNT and CDR2 YYREEE (reference sequence). CDR3 length: 14 residues. Trimming at V came to 7 bases and at J to 5 bases, leaving 7 bases not matched to a gene. CDR3 DNA sequence: TGTGCCAGCCGGAGCGGGGGGGCATTAGATACGCAGTATTTT. As protein: CASRSGGALDTQYF.

This chain connects TRBV7-6 to TRBJ2-3; TRBD1 matches at 8 bases. V shed 5 bases and J 5 bases; nucleotides not matched to a gene: 6. The germline V gene has CDR1 SGHVS and CDR2 FNYEAQ. The CDR3 covers 14 residues. The CDR3 protein is CASSPGQGLDTQYF. DNA of the CDR3: TGTGCCAGCAGCCCCGGACAGGGTTTAGATACGCAGTATTTT.

This clone was counted only a few times. V usage is TRBV6-1 and J usage is TRBJ2-5, with D tentatively TRBD1 or TRBD2 (7 bases each). V was shortened by 4 bases and J by 0 bases, with 27 bases between the two germline ends. The CDR3 is made up of 20 amino acids. Germline V gene lookup returns CDR1 MNHNS and CDR2 SASEGT. Written as DNA, the CDR3 is TGTGCCAGCAGTGCACATCGGGCCAGGGGGAGGGAGCGGTACCAAGAGACCCAGTACTTC. Translation: CASSAHRARGRERYQETQYF.

The chain carries TRBV18 and TRBJ1-5; D call uncertain. The CDR3 spans 13 residues. The germline gives CDR1 KGHSH, CDR2 LQKENI. V was clipped by 3 bases and J by 2 bases, with 5 bases between them. For the CDR3, the DNA is TGTGCCAGCTCACCCGAAGGCAATCAGCCCCAGCATTTT. It translates to CASSPEGNQPQHF.

In this sample, this clone turned up a few times. This chain joins TRBV5-4 and TRBJ1-6, with 9 bases that match TRBD1. V dropped 4 bases and J dropped 3; count of bases not matched to a gene: 2. Germline CDR1 is SGHNT and CDR2 is YYREEE (reference sequence). This CDR3 contains 15 residues. CDR3 amino acids: CASSTDRGYNSPLHF. For the CDR3, the DNA is TGTGCCAGCAGCACGGACAGGGGCTATAATTCACCCCTCCACTTT.

This clone was seen more than once but under ten times. In DNA, the CDR3 is TGCGCCAGCAGTTGGGGGAACACTGAAGCTTTCTTT. The encoded protein is CASSWGNTEAFF. This chain joins TRBV5-1 and TRBJ1-1; D unresolved. Trimming pared 5 bases from V and 1 base from J, leaving 6 bases between. Germline V CDR1 and CDR2: SGHRS, YFSETQ. The CDR3 length is 12 residues.

J is TRBJ1-3 and V is TRBV5-6; 9 bases are shared with TRBD1. CDR1 SGHDT and CDR2 YYEEEE come from the germline V gene. This CDR3 region has 15 residues. The V and J ends lost 4 bases and 0 bases, in that order; junction bases with no gene match: 2. The CDR3 region has the DNA TGTGCCAGCAGCCGGGGACAGGGCTCTGGAAACACCATATATTTT. Protein product: CASSRGQGSGNTIYF.

The CDR3 region has the DNA TGTGCCAGCAGCTTAGTTGGGGTCCAAATGGTAAATACGCAGTATTTT. Its protein product is CASSLVGVQMVNTQYF. The chain combines TRBV7-2 with TRBJ2-3; D gene ambiguous. The CDR3 is 16 residues long. Per germline, CDR1 SGHTA and CDR2 FQGNSA. V lost 1 base and J 7 bases, leaving 18 bases between the germline ends. The full variable domain, completed using reference TRBV7-2 and TRBJ2-3, is GAGVSQSPSNKVTEKGKDVELRCDPISGHTALYWYRQSLGQGLEFLIYFQGNSAPDKSGLPSDRFSAERTGGSVSTLTIQRTQQEDSAVYLCASSLVGVQMVNTQYFGPGTRLTVL.

V usage is TRBV5-1 and J usage is TRBJ1-6; TRBD1 matches 7 bases. Germline lookup yields CDR1 SGHRS and CDR2 YFSETQ. V gave up 6 bases and J gave up 8 bases; unmatched junction bases: 11. The CDR3 is 15 amino acids. The CDR3 nucleotides are TGCGCCAGCACGCTACTATGGGACAGTCATTCACCCCTCCACTTT. This sequence encodes CASTLLWDSHSPLHF.

This chain uses TRBV7-2 with TRBJ1-3, with D possibly matching TRBD1 (5 bases). CDR1 and CDR2 (germline): SGHTA, FQGNSA. The length of the CDR3 is 13 residues. V dropped 4 bases and J dropped 9 bases, with 13 bases sitting between them. The CDR3 nucleotides read TGTGCCAGCAGCTCCAACGCTCAGGGCACCATATATTTT. It is translated as CASSSNAQGTIYF.

A single count supports this clone. The chain employs TRBV7-9 and TRBJ2-3; 7 nucleotides align to TRBD2. The CDR3 length is 14 residues. Germline CDR1 is SEHNR and CDR2 is FQNEAQ (reference sequence). V shed 2 bases and J 4 bases; nucleotides not matched to a gene: 3. The DNA for the CDR3 is TGTGCCAGCAGCTTACAGGGAGGGGCAGATACGCAGTATTTT. Residues: CASSLQGGADTQYF.

The J gene is TRBJ1-2, the V gene TRBV19; TRBD1 agrees at 7 bases. Losses at the gene ends were 1 base for V and 3 bases for J; bases not matched to a gene: 5. Germline values: CDR1 LNHDA, CDR2 SQIVND (reference sequence). The CDR3 loop spans 15 amino acids. The CDR3 bases are TGTGCCAGTAGTATAGCCTGGGACAGTCACTATGGCTACACCTTC. This sequence encodes CASSIAWDSHYGYTF.

As to this clone: The junction does not match germline at one end; this may be a read error. This chain links TRBV27 with TRBJ1-1; D is unclear. The CDR3 spans 15 residues. Germline loops: CDR1 MNHEY, CDR2 SMNVEV (reference sequence). CDR3 DNA sequence: TGTGCCAGCTGTTTGAGGCCCTTTCTGAACACTGAAGCTTTCTTT. Its translation is CASCLRPFLNTEAFF.

This clone was picked up a small number of times. This chain uses TRBV6-1 with TRBJ2-7; D unclear. The CDR3 is made up of 15 amino acids. Trimming took 7 bases from V and 0 from J, leaving 16 bases between them. Germline CDR1 reads MNHNS; CDR2 reads SASEGT. The CDR3 is CASKWNGESSYEQYF. The DNA of the CDR3 is TGTGCCAGCAAATGGAACGGCGAAAGCTCCTACGAGCAGTACTTC.

This chain uses TRBV7-2 with TRBJ1-5, with 11 bases aligning to TRBD1. Germline-derived CDR1 and CDR2 are SGHTA and FQGNSA. J gave up 9 bases and V 6 bases, and 7 bases lay outside the gene matches. The CDR3 is made up of 14 amino acids. The CDR3 loop reads CASSIGQGAPPQHF. For the CDR3, the DNA is TGTGCCAGCAGTATCGGACAGGGGGCACCGCCCCAGCATTTT.

There are a few counts of this clone. The V call is TRBV2, the J call TRBJ1-2, with D unclear. Trimming cost V 1 base and J 4 bases, with 7 bases left between them. CDR3 length: 13 amino acids. CDR1 and CDR2 (germline): SNHLY, FYNNEI. The CDR3 sequence: CASSEGDGYGYTF. The CDR3 coding sequence is TGTGCCAGCAGTGAAGGGGATGGCTATGGCTACACCTTC.

The chain employs TRBV10-1 and TRBJ1-6, with 10 bases identical to TRBD1. CDR1 is WNHNN and CDR2 is SYGVQD in the germline V gene (reference sequence). This CDR3 has 16 residues. As DNA, the CDR3 is TGCTCGCCCGGGACAGGGGCTAGCTCCTATAATTCACCCCTCCACTTT. Its translation: CSPGTGASSYNSPLHF.

This clone was detected only once. J is TRBJ1-4 and V is TRBV7-7, with 8 bases lining up with TRBD1. J gave up 8 bases and V 5 bases, and 7 bases lay outside the gene matches. The CDR3 covers 14 residues. Per germline, CDR1 SSHAT and CDR2 FNYEAQ (reference sequence). The DNA for the CDR3 is TGTGCCAGCAGCGCCAGGGGGCCGGGGGAAAAACTGTTTTTT. Translation: CASSARGPGEKLFF.

The chain carries TRBV6-1 and TRBJ1-5; D uncertain. The CDR3 runs to 14 residues. From germline, CDR1 is MNHNS and CDR2 SASEGT. V shed 2 bases and J shed 7 bases, with 12 bases lying between them. The CDR3 loop reads CASSELSVWQPQHF. The CDR3 region has the DNA TGTGCCAGCAGTGAATTGTCGGTATGGCAGCCCCAGCATTTT.

The chain has TRBV2 and TRBJ2-7, with D maybe TRBD1 (6 bases). Germline V CDR1 and CDR2: SNHLY, FYNNEI. V gave up 4 bases and J gave up 6 bases, with 16 bases separating them. This CDR3 has 14 residues. The DNA of the CDR3 is TGTGCCAGCAGTGCTGGACAGATCGGGACCGAGCAGTACTTC. This codes for CASSAGQIGTEQYF. Combining the CDR3 with reference TRBV2 and TRBJ2-7 gives the whole variable domain EPEVTQTPSHQVTQMGQEVILRCVPISNHLYFYWYRQILGQKVEFLVSFYNNEISEKSEIFDDQFSVERPDGSNFTLKIRSTKLEDSAMYFCASSAGQIGTEQYFGPGTRLTVT.